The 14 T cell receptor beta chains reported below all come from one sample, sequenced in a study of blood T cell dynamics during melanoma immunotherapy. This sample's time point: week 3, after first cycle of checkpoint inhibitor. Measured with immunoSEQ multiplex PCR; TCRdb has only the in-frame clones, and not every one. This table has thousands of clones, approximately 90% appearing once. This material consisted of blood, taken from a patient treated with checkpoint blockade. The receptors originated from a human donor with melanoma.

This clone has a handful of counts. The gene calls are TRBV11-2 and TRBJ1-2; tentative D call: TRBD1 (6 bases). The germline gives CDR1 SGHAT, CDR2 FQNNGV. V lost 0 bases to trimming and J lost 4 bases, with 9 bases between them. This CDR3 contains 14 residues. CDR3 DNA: TGTGCCAGCAGCTTAGAAGGGGGGAGCTATGGCTACACCTTC. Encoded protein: CASSLEGGSYGYTF.

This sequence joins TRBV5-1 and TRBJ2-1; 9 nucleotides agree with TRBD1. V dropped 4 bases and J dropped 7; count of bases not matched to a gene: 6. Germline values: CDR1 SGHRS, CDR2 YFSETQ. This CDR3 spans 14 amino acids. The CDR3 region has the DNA TGCGCCAGCAGCCGGGACAGGGAAGGGAATGAGCAGTTCTTC. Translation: CASSRDREGNEQFF.

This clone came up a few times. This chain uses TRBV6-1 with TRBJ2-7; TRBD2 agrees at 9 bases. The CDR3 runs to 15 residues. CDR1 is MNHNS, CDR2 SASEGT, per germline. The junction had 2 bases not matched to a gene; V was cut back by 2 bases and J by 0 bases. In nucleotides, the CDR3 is TGTGCCAGCAGTGAACTAGCGGGGAGCTCCTACGAGCAGTACTTC. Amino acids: CASSELAGSSYEQYF.

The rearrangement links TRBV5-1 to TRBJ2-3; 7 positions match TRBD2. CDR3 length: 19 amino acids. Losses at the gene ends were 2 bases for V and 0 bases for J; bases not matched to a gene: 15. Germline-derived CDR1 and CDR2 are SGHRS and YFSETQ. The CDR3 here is CASSFPTKRGRTSTDTQYF. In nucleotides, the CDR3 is TGCGCCAGCAGCTTTCCGACTAAGCGGGGAAGAACTAGCACAGATACGCAGTATTTT. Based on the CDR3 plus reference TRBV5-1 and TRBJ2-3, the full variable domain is KAGVTQTPRYLIKTRGQQVTLSCSPISGHRSVSWYQQTPGQGLQFLFEYFSETQRNKGNFPGRFSGRQFSNSRSEMNVSTLELGDSALYLCASSFPTKRGRTSTDTQYFGPGTRLTVL.

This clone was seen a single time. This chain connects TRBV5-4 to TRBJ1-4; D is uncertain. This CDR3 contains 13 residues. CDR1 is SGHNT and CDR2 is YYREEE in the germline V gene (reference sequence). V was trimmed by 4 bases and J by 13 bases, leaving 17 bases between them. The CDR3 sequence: CASSTSEGDRLFF. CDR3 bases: TGTGCCAGCAGCACCTCAGAAGGTGATCGACTGTTTTTT.

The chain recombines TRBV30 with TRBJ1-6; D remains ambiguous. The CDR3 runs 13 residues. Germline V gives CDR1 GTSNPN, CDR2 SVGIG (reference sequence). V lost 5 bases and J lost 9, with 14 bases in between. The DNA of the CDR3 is TGTGCCTGGGAGCGCCAAGAGGGTTCACCCCTCCACTTT. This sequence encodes CAWERQEGSPLHF.

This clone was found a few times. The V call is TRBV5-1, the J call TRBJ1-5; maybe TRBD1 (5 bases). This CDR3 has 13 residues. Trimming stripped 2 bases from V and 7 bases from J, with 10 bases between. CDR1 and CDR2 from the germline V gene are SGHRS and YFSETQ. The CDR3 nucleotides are TGCGCCAGCAGCTTCCGGGGGGAGCAGCCCCAGCATTTT. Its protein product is CASSFRGEQPQHF.

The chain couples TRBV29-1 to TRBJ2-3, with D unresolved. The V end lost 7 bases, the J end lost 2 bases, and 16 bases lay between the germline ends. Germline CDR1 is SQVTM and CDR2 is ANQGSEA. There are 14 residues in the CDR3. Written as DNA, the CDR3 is TGCAGCGCCCGACTCAATTCACCCACAGATACGCAGTATTTT. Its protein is CSARLNSPTDTQYF.

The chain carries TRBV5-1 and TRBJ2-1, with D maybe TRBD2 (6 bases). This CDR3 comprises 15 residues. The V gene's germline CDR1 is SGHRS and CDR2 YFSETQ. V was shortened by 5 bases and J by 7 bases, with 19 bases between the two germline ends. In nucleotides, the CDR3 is TGCGCCAGCAGTCAATTCGGGGGAAAGGAGAATGAGCAGTTCTTC. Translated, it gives CASSQFGGKENEQFF.

The CDR3 spells CASSYEGPYEQYF. The CDR3 DNA sequence: TGTGCCAGCAGTTACGAGGGACCGTACGAGCAGTACTTC. The chain couples TRBV28 to TRBJ2-7, with D possibly called TRBD1 or TRBD2 (5 bases each). The CDR3 is 13 residues long. Trimming removed 4 bases at V and 4 bases at J, with 11 bases between. CDR1 and CDR2 (germline): MDHEN, SYDVKM.

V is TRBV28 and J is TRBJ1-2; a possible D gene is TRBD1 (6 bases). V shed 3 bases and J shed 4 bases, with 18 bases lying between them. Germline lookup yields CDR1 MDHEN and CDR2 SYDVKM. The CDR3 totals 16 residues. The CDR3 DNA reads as TGTGCCAGCAGTTTGGGGTCGGGACAACTTAGCTATGGCTACACCTTC. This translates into CASSLGSGQLSYGYTF.

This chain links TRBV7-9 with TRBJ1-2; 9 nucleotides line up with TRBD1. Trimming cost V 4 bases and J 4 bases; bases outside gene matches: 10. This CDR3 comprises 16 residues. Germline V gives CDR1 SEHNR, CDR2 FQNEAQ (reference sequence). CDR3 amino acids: CASSSTLGQGIYGYTF. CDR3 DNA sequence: TGTGCCAGCAGCTCCACCCTAGGACAGGGGATCTATGGCTACACCTTC.

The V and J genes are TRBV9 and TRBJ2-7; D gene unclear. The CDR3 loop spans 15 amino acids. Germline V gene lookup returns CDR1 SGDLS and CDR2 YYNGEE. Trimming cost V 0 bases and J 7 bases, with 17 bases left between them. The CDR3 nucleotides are TGTGCCAGCAGCGTAGGGAGTATAGTCGGAGAAGAGCAGTACTTC. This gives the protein CASSVGSIVGEEQYF.

CDR3 in amino acids: CASSPREGADTQYF. The DNA for the CDR3 is TGTGCCAGCTCACCCAGGGAGGGGGCAGATACGCAGTATTTT. This sequence joins TRBV18 and TRBJ2-3, with D possibly TRBD2 on 7 matching bases. CDR3 length equals 14 residues. Germline V gene lookup returns CDR1 KGHSH and CDR2 LQKENI. V shed 3 bases and J shed 4 bases, with 11 bases lying between them.